The T cell receptor beta chain described here comes from a study of Ad26.COV2.S vaccination and SARS-CoV-2 variants. Study-wide results and caveats: For non-spike TCRs, breadth in vaccine recipients resembled that in placebo recipients. Reports say spike-specific CD8+ and CD4+ T cell responses covered substantial breadth after vaccination.

To note about this clone: The antigen is not known.

Profiling relied on immunoSEQ multiplex PCR, and the TCRdb table lists in-frame clones only, not all of them. The repertoire holds approximately 350,000 clones, roughly 80% seen once, with approximately 7% in the top ten. Treatment denoted: 15 to 20 received Ad26.COV2.S at low or high dose, single or two shots; a few received placebo; per-sample allocation not given. Collection of the samples took place on day 63 after the first injection of vaccine or placebo. The TCR sequence derives from a person between 18 and 60 years old who received the Ad26.COV2.S COVID-19 vaccine or a placebo. The sample consisted of peripheral blood, taken in a trial of Ad26.COV2.S vaccine versus placebo.

CDR3 loop: CASSIGGRVETQYF. The CDR3 region has the DNA TGTGCCAGTAGTATAGGTGGCAGGGTAGAGACCCAGTACTTC. The chain links TRBV19 to TRBJ2-5, with D perhaps TRBD1 (5 bases). Germline CDR1 LNHDA, CDR2 SQIVND (reference sequence). The length of the CDR3 is 14 residues. V was trimmed by 1 base and J by 4 bases, leaving 10 bases between them. The full variable domain, its missing parts supplied by reference TRBV19 and TRBJ2-5, is DGGITQSPKYLFRKEGQNVTLSCEQNLNHDAMYWYRQDPGQGLRLIYYSQIVNDFQKGDIAEGYSVSREKKESFPLTVTSAQKNPTAFYLCASSIGGRVETQYFGPGTRLLVL.